Below are 30 T cell receptor beta chains sequenced from a single sample in a study of blood T cell repertoires in COVID-19. The repertoire was sequenced with immunoSEQ multiplex PCR; TCRdb's copy has only in-frame clones and lacks some. The data hold under 250,000 clones, with roughly 83% observed a single time. Source material: PBMCs or T cells enriched from blood (not recorded which). These receptors all come from a woman in her 40s with acute COVID-19.

CDR3 sequence reads: CAISESSTVNEQFF. The CDR3, as DNA: TGTGCCATCAGTGAGTCCTCGACAGTCAATGAGCAGTTCTTC. The rearrangement joins TRBV10-3 to TRBJ2-1, with TRBD1 as a possible D gene (5 bases). The CDR3 has 14 amino acids. The V end lost 0 bases, the J end lost 6 bases, and 9 bases lay between the germline ends. Germline CDR1 ENHRY, CDR2 SYGVKD.

This chain uses TRBV10-3 with TRBJ2-7; 7 bases map to TRBD1. Per the germline V gene, CDR1 is ENHRY and CDR2 is SYGVKD. Germline trimming cut 2 bases from V and 7 bases from J; bases unmatched to any gene: 11. The CDR3 extends over 15 amino acids. CDR3 coding DNA: TGTGCCATCAGTGAGCCGGACAGGCCCAGGGGGGAGCAGTACTTC. The encoded protein is CAISEPDRPRGEQYF.

The CDR3 reads CASSLGRQGLQGEKLFF. The CDR3 nucleotides read TGTGCCAGCAGTTTAGGACGACAGGGGCTCCAAGGTGAAAAACTGTTTTTT. The rearrangement uses TRBV28 and TRBJ1-4; 8 bases match TRBD1. CDR1 and CDR2 (germline): MDHEN, SYDVKM. The CDR3 runs to 17 residues. V gave up 2 bases and J gave up 7 bases; unmatched junction bases: 12.

The CDR3 protein is CASSYTEGARAFF. As DNA, the CDR3 is TGTGCCAGCAGTTACACTGAGGGGGCACGAGCTTTCTTT. The genes are TRBV6-2 or TRBV6-3 and TRBJ1-1, with 7 bases matching TRBD1. Trimming removed 2 bases from V and 10 bases from J; junction bases left unmatched: 7. This CDR3 contains 13 residues. Looked up from germline, CDR1 is MNHEY and CDR2 is SVGEGT.

This sequence joins TRBV7-9 and TRBJ2-7; 11 bases agree with TRBD1. The CDR3 length is 15 residues. Germline CDR1 and CDR2: SEHNR and FQNEAQ (reference sequence). V was pared by 1 base and J by 5 bases, with 4 bases of the junction left unmatched. The CDR3 bases are TGTGCCAGCAGCTTAGGCGGACAGGGGGCTAACGAGCAGTACTTC. Its protein is CASSLGGQGANEQYF.

This sequence joins TRBV30 and TRBJ2-4, with a weak D call TRBD1 (5 bases). V lost 3 bases and J 8 bases, leaving 8 bases between the germline ends. Germline-derived CDR1 and CDR2 are GTSNPN and SVGIG (reference sequence). The CDR3 totals 11 residues. CDR3 region: CAWRLGDIQYF. CDR3 sequence (DNA): TGTGCCTGGAGGCTAGGGGACATTCAGTACTTC.

The chain recombines TRBV4-1 with TRBJ2-1, with 10 positions matching TRBD2. The CDR3 spans 18 residues. V shed 1 base, J shed 1 base, and the junction held 7 bases outside the gene matches. Germline V gives CDR1 MGHRA, CDR2 YSYEKL. CDR3 bases: TGCGCCAGCAGCCAAGGGGGAAATAGCGGGAGGTCCTACAATGAGCAGTTCTTC. Residues: CASSQGGNSGRSYNEQFF.

V gene TRBV29-1 combines with J gene TRBJ2-2, with 10 bases matching TRBD2. V gave up 5 bases and J gave up 2 bases; unmatched junction bases: 5. Germline V gives CDR1 SQVTM, CDR2 ANQGSEA. The CDR3 totals 15 residues. CDR3 in amino acids: CSVRLAGDNTGELFF. The CDR3 nucleotides are TGCAGCGTTCGCCTAGCGGGAGATAACACCGGGGAGCTGTTTTTT.

The chain couples TRBV5-6 to TRBJ1-1; no definite D call. The CDR3 has 13 amino acids. Germline CDR1 is SGHDT and CDR2 is YYEEEE. The V and J ends lost 4 bases and 0 bases respectively, with 7 bases between them. CDR3 coding DNA: TGTGCCAGCAGCAACACAATGAACACTGAAGCTTTCTTT. Its translation is CASSNTMNTEAFF. Supplemented by reference TRBV5-6 and TRBJ1-1, the full variable domain reads DAGVTQSPTHLIKTRGQQVTLRCSPKSGHDTVSWYQQALGQGPQFIFQYYEEEERQRGNFPDRFSGHQFPNYSSELNVNALLLGDSALYLCASSNTMNTEAFFGQGTRLTVV.

The rearrangement joins TRBV5-1 to TRBJ2-3; D remains unclear. Trimming left V 4 bases short and J 2 bases short, with 5 bases between. CDR3 size: 12 residues. Germline-derived CDR1 and CDR2 are SGHRS and YFSETQ. The CDR3 DNA reads as TGCGCCAGCAGCCCCTACACAGATACGCAGTATTTT. Encoded protein: CASSPYTDTQYF.

This clone was picked up a small number of times. DNA of the CDR3: TGTGCCACCAGTTCACAGGGCCTCGAGCAGTACTTC. This codes for CATSSQGLEQYF. V is TRBV24-1 and J is TRBJ2-7; D might be TRBD1 (6 bases). V lost 6 bases and J lost 6, with 11 bases in between. The germline V gene encodes CDR1 KGHDR and CDR2 SFDVKD. The length of the CDR3 is 12 residues.

J is TRBJ2-1 and V is TRBV28, with D possibly TRBD1 on 6 matching bases. Trimming stripped 2 bases from V and 4 bases from J, with 6 bases between. Per germline, CDR1 MDHEN and CDR2 SYDVKM. The CDR3 loop spans 13 amino acids. CDR3 in amino acids: CASSLTGYNEQFF. CDR3 coding DNA: TGTGCCAGCAGTTTAACAGGGTACAATGAGCAGTTCTTC.

V gene TRBV9 combines with J gene TRBJ2-6; possibly TRBD1 for D (6 bases). The CDR3 is 17 amino acids. V was cut by 2 bases and J by 0 bases, with 12 bases left in between. The germline CDR1 and CDR2 sequences are SGDLS and YYNGEE. CDR3 loop: CASSVRDIASGANVLTF. DNA of the CDR3: TGTGCCAGCAGCGTCCGGGACATCGCCTCTGGGGCCAACGTCCTGACTTTC.

Only a few counts were recorded for this clone. The chain recombines TRBV5-1 with TRBJ1-6, with D maybe TRBD1 (6 bases). V lost 0 bases to trimming and J lost 10 bases, with 14 bases between them. The germline V gene has CDR1 SGHRS and CDR2 YFSETQ. CDR3 length: 15 amino acids. CDR3 sequence (DNA): TGCGCCAGCAGCTTGGAACAGGGCGGGCAATCACCCCTCCACTTT. As protein: CASSLEQGGQSPLHF.

The chain joins TRBV29-1 to TRBJ1-1; 10 bases agree with TRBD1. CDR1 and CDR2 (germline): SQVTM, ANQGSEA. The V and J ends lost 8 bases and 4 bases, in that order; junction bases with no gene match: 10. The CDR3 is made up of 14 amino acids. The CDR3 DNA follows: TGCAGCATCCGGGACAGGGGAGGGTTCACTGAAGCTTTCTTT. It translates to CSIRDRGGFTEAFF.

In nucleotides, the CDR3 is TGTGCCAGCAGTGAAGGAAACAGGGTAAATCAGCCCCAGCATTTT. Amino acid sequence: CASSEGNRVNQPQHF. The chain employs TRBV6-1 and TRBJ1-5; perhaps TRBD1 as D (6 bases). CDR1 is MNHNS, CDR2 SASEGT, per germline. CDR3 size: 15 residues. Trimming removed 1 base at V and 4 bases at J, with 11 bases between.

This clone was recorded once. The V and J genes are TRBV5-1 and TRBJ1-3; possible D gene TRBD1, 6 bases. Germline values: CDR1 SGHRS, CDR2 YFSETQ. The CDR3 is made up of 15 amino acids. The ends were cut back, 4 bases at V and 3 bases at J, with 14 bases in the middle. Written as DNA, the CDR3 is TGCGCCAGCAGCATTGACAGGCCACTTGGAAACACCATATATTTT. Protein sequence: CASSIDRPLGNTIYF.

This clone occurred once. This chain links TRBV7-7 with TRBJ2-3, with D perhaps matching TRBD1 (6 bases). V was clipped by 2 bases and J by 1 base, with 10 bases between them. Germline values: CDR1 SSHAT, CDR2 FNYEAQ (reference sequence). The CDR3 loop spans 15 amino acids. CDR3 DNA: TGTGCCAGCAGCTTATCGGGACACCGCACAGATACGCAGTATTTT. Translating it yields CASSLSGHRTDTQYF.

V and J are TRBV15 and TRBJ2-1; TRBD2 matches at 12 bases. The trim removed 3 bases at V and 0 bases at J, leaving 3 bases unmatched. Per the germline V gene, CDR1 is LNHNV and CDR2 is YYDKDF (reference sequence). The CDR3 has 17 residues. CDR3 loop: CATSSGLAGSSYNEQFF. The CDR3 nucleotides read TGTGCCACCAGCAGCGGACTAGCGGGGAGCTCCTACAATGAGCAGTTCTTC.

This clone appeared a few times. This chain connects TRBV12-5 to TRBJ1-1; unclear D gene. The V gene lost 1 base and the J gene lost 2 bases, with 5 bases spanning the gap. The CDR3 covers 13 residues. Germline V lookup: CDR1 LGHNT, CDR2 FRNRAP. The CDR3 sequence: CASGLGINTEAFF. In nucleotides, the CDR3 is TGTGCTAGTGGTTTGGGTATCAACACTGAAGCTTTCTTT. The whole variable domain, remainder taken from reference TRBV12-5 and TRBJ1-1, is DARVTQTPRHKVTEMGQEVTMRCQPILGHNTVFWYRQTMMQGLELLAYFRNRAPLDDSGMPKDRFSAEMPDATLATLKIQPSEPRDSAVYFCASGLGINTEAFFGQGTRLTVV.

The genes are TRBV6-5 and TRBJ2-2; TRBD1 aligns across 7 bases. This CDR3 spans 15 amino acids. Germline V gene data show CDR1 as MNHEY and CDR2 as SVGAGI. The ends lost 4 bases at V and 0 bases at J; junction bases unmatched: 2. In nucleotides, the CDR3 is TGTGCCAGCAGTTTGACAGGGACGAACACCGGGGAGCTGTTTTTT. Protein sequence: CASSLTGTNTGELFF.

This rearrangement joins TRBV5-1 to TRBJ2-1; D is possibly TRBD1 (5 bases). V was pared by 4 bases and J by 9 bases, with 11 bases between. The CDR3 is 12 residues long. The germline V gene encodes CDR1 SGHRS and CDR2 YFSETQ. CDR3 in amino acids: CASSPRTSEQFF. Written as DNA, the CDR3 is TGCGCCAGCAGCCCCCGGACATCTGAGCAGTTCTTC.

The chain is built from TRBV28 and TRBJ1-5; tentatively, D is TRBD1 (5 bases). V lost 10 bases, J lost 5 bases, and 24 bases lay in between. The CDR3 has 16 residues. Germline loops: CDR1 MDHEN, CDR2 SYDVKM. The CDR3 is CATRPPGLERYQPQHF. CDR3 in DNA: TGTGCCACCCGCCCCCCGGGACTCGAGCGGTATCAGCCCCAGCATTTT.

This chain uses TRBV6-5 with TRBJ2-7; 11 bases are shared with TRBD2. V lost 7 bases to trimming and J lost 4 bases; unmatched junction nucleotides: 6. The CDR3 spans 14 residues. Germline V gives CDR1 MNHEY, CDR2 SVGAGI. CDR3 sequence (DNA): TGTGCCAGCAAACCGGGACTAGCGGATTACGAGCAGTACTTC. Translation: CASKPGLADYEQYF.

A few counts support this clone. The V call is TRBV2, the J call TRBJ1-5; 8 nucleotides match TRBD1. Per germline, CDR1 SNHLY and CDR2 FYNNEI. Trimming at V came to 6 bases and at J to 2 bases, leaving 3 bases not matched to a gene. The CDR3 sequence is 14 residues long. CDR3 amino acids: CASRDRVGNQPQHF. CDR3 DNA: TGTGCCAGCAGGGACAGGGTAGGCAATCAGCCCCAGCATTTT.

The CDR3 is CASSQEAGGQGGENEQFF. CDR3 bases: TGTGCCAGCAGCCAAGAGGCTGGTGGACAGGGCGGTGAGAATGAGCAGTTCTTC. This sequence joins TRBV13 and TRBJ2-1; 8 nucleotides line up with TRBD1. The junction had 19 bases not matched to a gene; V was cut back by 5 bases and J by 7 bases. There are 18 residues in the CDR3. Per the germline V gene, CDR1 is PRHDT and CDR2 is FYEKMQ (reference sequence).

The CDR3 coding sequence is TGTGCCAGCAGCCTCCTCTCCCGTTACACTGAAGCTTTCTTT. It specifies CASSLLSRYTEAFF. The chain recombines TRBV2 with TRBJ1-1; the D is unclear. The CDR3 runs 14 residues. Germline values: CDR1 SNHLY, CDR2 FYNNEI. Trimming cost V 6 bases and J 3 bases, with 14 bases left between them.

The rearrangement uses TRBV6-2 or TRBV6-3 and TRBJ2-7; D might be TRBD1 (6 bases). The V gene's germline CDR1 is MNHEY and CDR2 SVGEGT. V lost 4 bases and J lost 6, with 19 bases in between. CDR3 length: 15 residues. CDR3 DNA: TGTGCCAGCAGTTCTCAACAGGGTCCTTGGGGCGAGCAGTACTTC. This translates into CASSSQQGPWGEQYF.

The chain uses TRBV2 and TRBJ2-2, with D maybe TRBD2 (5 bases). This CDR3 has 15 amino acids. Germline CDR1 and CDR2: SNHLY and FYNNEI. V was shortened by 2 bases and J by 0 bases, with 7 bases between the two germline ends. CDR3 residues: CASSETGANTGELFF. CDR3 nucleotide sequence: TGTGCCAGCAGTGAAACCGGGGCGAACACCGGGGAGCTGTTTTTT.

The chain is built from TRBV6-5 and TRBJ2-1, with D perhaps matching TRBD2 (5 bases). CDR3 length equals 14 residues. Per germline, CDR1 MNHEY and CDR2 SVGAGI. Trimming pared 6 bases from V and 4 bases from J, leaving 13 bases between. The CDR3 spells CASRPQGGYNEQFF. The DNA for the CDR3 is TGTGCCAGCAGACCACAAGGAGGTTACAATGAGCAGTTCTTC.